A single sample is the source of the 2 T cell receptor beta chains below, sequenced in a study of blood T cell repertoires in COVID-19 (dated by TCRdb to the early 2020s). Libraries were made using the immunoSEQ multiplex PCR assay. TCRdb mirrors the immuneACCESS table, restricted to in-frame sequences. Some clones are absent from its copies; in checked studies, under half trace to an unresolved V gene, and the reason for the others is unknown. Here the sample has tens of thousands of clones; 91% occur a single time. The ten largest clonotypes hold about 8.1% of the sample. The sample consisted of peripheral blood. The receptors come from a human donor in a cohort sampled during active COVID-19.

The chain is built from TRBV20-1 and TRBJ1-1; possible D gene TRBD1, 5 bases. The CDR3 runs 11 residues. V was shortened by 6 bases and J by 7 bases, with 12 bases between the two germline ends. Germline V gene sequence: CDR1 DFQATT, CDR2 SNEGSKA (reference sequence). In DNA, the CDR3 is TGCAGTGCCAAACTACAGGTTGAAGCTTTCTTT. Its translation: CSAKLQVEAFF.

CDR3 sequence (DNA): TGTGCCAGCAGTTTCTGGGCAAATCAGCCCCAGCATTTT. This sequence encodes CASSFWANQPQHF. The V gene is TRBV12-3 or TRBV12-4, the J gene TRBJ1-5; D is unclear. V was shortened by 3 bases and J by 4 bases, with 7 bases between the two germline ends. CDR3 size: 13 residues.